These 7 T cell receptor beta chains were all obtained from the same sample, sequenced in a study of Graves' ophthalmopathy and Graves' hyperthyroidism. RNA transcripts were the template, and TCR beta CDR3 regions were amplified from them. The authors performed first-round RT-PCR with HTBI primers and then a second-round multiplex PCR. TCRdb called the multiplex PCR reads again in MiXCR, with one record for every CDR3 protein. Counted here are some 390,000 distinct CDR3 sequences, around 16% occurring once; the ten biggest clones make up around 1.6%. Source material: peripheral blood. These receptor sequences come from a woman under 30 with Graves' ophthalmopathy.

This clonotype was counted a single time. V gene TRBV7-2 combines with J gene TRBJ1-1, with D unresolved. Germline V gene data show CDR1 as SGHTA and CDR2 as FQGNSA. Deletions cut 7 bases from V and 5 bases from J, with 14 bases between. The CDR3 runs to 13 residues. As DNA, the CDR3 is TGTGCCAGCACCATGACCGCCGTAACTGAAGCTTTCTTT. It yields the protein CASTMTAVTEAFF.

This clonotype appeared a few times. The rearrangement uses TRBV12-3 or TRBV12-4 and TRBJ1-1; D is possibly TRBD1 (6 bases). Trimming left V 5 bases short and J 4 bases short, with 17 bases between. The CDR3 totals 15 residues. In DNA, the CDR3 is TGTGCCAGCAGTCGATTCCAGGGGATCGGCACTGAAGCTTTCTTT. As protein: CASSRFQGIGTEAFF.

This clonotype was detected ten times or more. The chain couples TRBV6-2 or TRBV6-3 to TRBJ2-2; D uncertain. CDR1 and CDR2 from the germline V gene are MNHEY and SVGEGT. With 4 bases removed from V and 5 bases from J, the gap between germline ends came to 11 bases. This CDR3 region has 14 residues. The CDR3 DNA is TGTGCCAGCAGTTTGAGAAGGGAAACCGGGGAGCTGTTTTTT. As protein: CASSLRRETGELFF.

The CDR3 DNA reads as TGTGCCAGCGCCTTGGGCTGGAGCTACGAGCAGTACTTC. Its protein is CASALGWSYEQYF. The V and J genes are TRBV28 and TRBJ2-5; unclear D gene. The J call may not be correct, given that the DNA end is closer to TRBJ2-7. Germline CDR1 and CDR2: MDHEN and SYDVKM. CDR3 size: 13 residues.

Many counts were recorded for this clonotype. This chain joins TRBV9 and TRBJ1-6; maybe TRBD1 (5 bases). This CDR3 has 14 amino acids. Germline V gene data show CDR1 as SGDLS and CDR2 as YYNGEE. Trimming cost V 3 bases and J 8 bases, with 12 bases left between them. The CDR3 loop is CASSAGTVYSPLHF. DNA of the CDR3: TGTGCCAGCAGCGCAGGGACGGTGTATTCACCCCTCCACTTT.

Points on this clonotype: A much larger clone is a single base away; this may be a read error. Lacking the conserved final phenylalanine or tryptophan, this CDR3 likely reflects a read error. V usage is TRBV29-1 and J usage is TRBJ1-2; D perhaps matches TRBD1 (5 bases). The CDR3 is 11 residues long. V lost 3 bases and J lost 7, with 9 bases in between. The germline gives CDR1 SQVTM, CDR2 ANQGSEA. The DNA of the CDR3 is TGCAGCGTTGACAGGGCAGGTGGCTACACCCTC. Residues: CSVDRAGGYTL.

The table lists this clonotype with a count of one. The rearrangement joins TRBV20-1 to TRBJ2-5, with 9 bases fitting TRBD1. Germline V lookup: CDR1 DFQATT, CDR2 SNEGSKA (reference sequence). Unmatched junction bases numbered 11, after V lost 4 bases and J lost 5 bases. This CDR3 region has 15 residues. The CDR3 spells CSATGTGSFGETQYF. CDR3 DNA sequence: TGCAGTGCTACCGGGACAGGGTCTTTTGGGGAGACCCAGTACTTC.